This T cell receptor beta chain was captured in a study of T cell repertoires in cytomegalovirus infection. Background on the study: Indications of both CMV infection and matching HLA type were provided by public TCR beta signatures.

TCRdb ran MiXCR on the reads and lists one entry per CDR3 protein. The sample records approximately 500,000 distinct CDR3 sequences, about 15% being singletons. As to this clonotype: As yet, its antigen is unknown.

Germline CDR1 reads MRHNA; CDR2 reads SNTAGT. V was clipped by 8 bases and J by 2 bases; unmatched bases: 9. This CDR3 is built from 15 residues. Study conclusions and caveats: Pooled public TCR beta family frequency picked out CMV carriers with the relevant HLA. What dominated the ex vivo response were HLA-C-restricted CMV-specific TCR beta clonotypes.

The receptor comes from a human donor in good health (CMV status not recorded). Some clones in this sample may be carry-over from other donors' samples. V usage is TRBV6-4 and J usage is TRBJ1-5, with 7 bases fitting TRBD1. Sequenced input: CD8+ T cells from PBMCs. CDR3 bases: TGTGCCAGCCGTGGACAGGTTTTTGGCAATCAGCCCCAGCATTTT. Residues: CASRGQVFGNQPQHF.